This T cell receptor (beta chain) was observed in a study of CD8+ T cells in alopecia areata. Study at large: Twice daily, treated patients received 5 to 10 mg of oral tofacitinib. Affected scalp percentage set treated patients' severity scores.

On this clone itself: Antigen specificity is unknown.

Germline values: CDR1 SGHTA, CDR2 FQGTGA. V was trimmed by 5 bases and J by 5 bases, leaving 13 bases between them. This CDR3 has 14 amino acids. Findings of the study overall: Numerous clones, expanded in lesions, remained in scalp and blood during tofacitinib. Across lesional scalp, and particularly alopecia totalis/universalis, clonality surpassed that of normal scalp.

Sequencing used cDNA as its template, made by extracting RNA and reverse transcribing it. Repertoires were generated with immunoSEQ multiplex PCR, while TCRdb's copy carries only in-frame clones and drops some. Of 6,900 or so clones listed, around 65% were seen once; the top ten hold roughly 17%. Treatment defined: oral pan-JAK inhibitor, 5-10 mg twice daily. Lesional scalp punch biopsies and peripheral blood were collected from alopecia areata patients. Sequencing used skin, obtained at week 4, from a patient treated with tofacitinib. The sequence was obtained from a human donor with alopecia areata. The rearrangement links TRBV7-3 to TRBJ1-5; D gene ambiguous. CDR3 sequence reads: CASSRGMDDQPQHF. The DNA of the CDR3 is TGTGCCAGCAGCAGAGGAATGGACGATCAGCCCCAGCATTTT.